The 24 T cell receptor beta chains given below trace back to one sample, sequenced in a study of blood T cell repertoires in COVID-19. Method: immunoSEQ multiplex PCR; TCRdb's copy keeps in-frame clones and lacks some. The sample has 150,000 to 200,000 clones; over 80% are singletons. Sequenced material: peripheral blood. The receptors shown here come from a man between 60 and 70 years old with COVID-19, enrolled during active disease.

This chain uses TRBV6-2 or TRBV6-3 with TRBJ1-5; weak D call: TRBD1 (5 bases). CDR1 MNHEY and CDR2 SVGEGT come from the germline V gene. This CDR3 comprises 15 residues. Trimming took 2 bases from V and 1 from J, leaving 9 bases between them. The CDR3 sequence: CASSYRGLSNQPQHF. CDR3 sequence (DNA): TGTGCCAGCAGTTACAGGGGTTTGAGCAATCAGCCCCAGCATTTT.

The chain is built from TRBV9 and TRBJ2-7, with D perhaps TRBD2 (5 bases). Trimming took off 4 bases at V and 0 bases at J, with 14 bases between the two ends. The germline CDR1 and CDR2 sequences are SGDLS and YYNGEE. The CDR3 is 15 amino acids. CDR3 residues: CASSPKAVFSYEQYF. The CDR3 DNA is TGTGCCAGCAGCCCAAAAGCGGTATTCTCCTACGAGCAGTACTTC.

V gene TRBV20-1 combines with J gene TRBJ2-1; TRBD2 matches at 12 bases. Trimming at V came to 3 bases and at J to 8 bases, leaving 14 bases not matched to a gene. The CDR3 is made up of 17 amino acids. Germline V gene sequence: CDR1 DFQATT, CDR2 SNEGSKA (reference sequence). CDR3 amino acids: CSASVLAGGPQIHEQFF. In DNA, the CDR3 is TGCAGTGCTAGTGTTCTAGCGGGAGGGCCTCAAATCCATGAGCAGTTCTTC.

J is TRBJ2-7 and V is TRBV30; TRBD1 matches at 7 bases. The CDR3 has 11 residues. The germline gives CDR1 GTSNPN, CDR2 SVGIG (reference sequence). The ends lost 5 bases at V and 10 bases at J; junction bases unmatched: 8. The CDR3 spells CAWEGDSTQYF. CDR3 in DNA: TGTGCCTGGGAAGGGGACAGCACCCAGTACTTC.

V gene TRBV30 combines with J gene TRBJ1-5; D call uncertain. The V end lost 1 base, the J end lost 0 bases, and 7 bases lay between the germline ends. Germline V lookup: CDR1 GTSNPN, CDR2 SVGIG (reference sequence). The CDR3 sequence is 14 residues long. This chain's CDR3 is CAWSAGYSNQPQHF. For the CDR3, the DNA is TGTGCCTGGAGTGCGGGGTATAGCAATCAGCCCCAGCATTTT. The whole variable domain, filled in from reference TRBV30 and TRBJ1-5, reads SQTIHQWPATLVQPVGSPLSLECTVEGTSNPNLYWYRQAAGRGLQLLFYSVGIGQISSEVPQNLSASRPQDRQFILSSKKLLLSDSGFYLCAWSAGYSNQPQHFGDGTRLSIL.

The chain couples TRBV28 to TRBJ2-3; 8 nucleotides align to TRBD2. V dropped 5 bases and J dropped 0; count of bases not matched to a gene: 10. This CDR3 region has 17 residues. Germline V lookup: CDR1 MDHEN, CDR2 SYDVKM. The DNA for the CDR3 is TGTGCCAGCAGTAGCTTAGCGGGATGGGCTAGCACAGATACGCAGTATTTT. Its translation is CASSSLAGWASTDTQYF.

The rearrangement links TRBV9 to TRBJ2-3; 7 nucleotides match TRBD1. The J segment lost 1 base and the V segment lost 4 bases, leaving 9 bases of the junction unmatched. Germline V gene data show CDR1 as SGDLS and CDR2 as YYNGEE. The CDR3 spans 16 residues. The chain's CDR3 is CASSLGTDHRTDTQYF. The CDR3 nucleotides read TGTGCCAGCAGCCTGGGGACAGACCACCGCACAGATACGCAGTATTTT.

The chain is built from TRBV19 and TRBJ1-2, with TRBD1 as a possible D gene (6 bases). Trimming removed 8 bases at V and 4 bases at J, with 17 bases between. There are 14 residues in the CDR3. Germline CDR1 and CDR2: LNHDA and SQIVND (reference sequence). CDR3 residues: CASHSGAVSYGYTF. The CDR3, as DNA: TGTGCCAGTCACTCAGGGGCGGTGAGCTATGGCTACACCTTC.

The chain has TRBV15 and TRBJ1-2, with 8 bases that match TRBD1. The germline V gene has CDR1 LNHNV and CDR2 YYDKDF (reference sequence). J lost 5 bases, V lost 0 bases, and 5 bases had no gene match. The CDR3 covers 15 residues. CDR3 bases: TGTGCCACCAGCAGAGAGTGGACAGGGAGTTATGGCTACACCTTC. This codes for CATSREWTGSYGYTF.

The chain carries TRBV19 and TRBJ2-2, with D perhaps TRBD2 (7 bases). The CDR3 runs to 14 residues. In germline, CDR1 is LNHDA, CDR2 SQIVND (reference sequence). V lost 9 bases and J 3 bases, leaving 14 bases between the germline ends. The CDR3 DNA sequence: TGTGCCAGCGCTGAGGGGGGGTACACCGGGGAGCTGTTTTTT. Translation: CASAEGGYTGELFF.

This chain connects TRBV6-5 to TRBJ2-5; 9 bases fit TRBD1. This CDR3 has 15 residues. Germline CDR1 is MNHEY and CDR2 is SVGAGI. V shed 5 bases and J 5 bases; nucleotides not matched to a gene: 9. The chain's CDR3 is CASSPLQGAGETQYF. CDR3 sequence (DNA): TGTGCCAGCAGTCCTTTACAGGGGGCGGGGGAGACCCAGTACTTC.

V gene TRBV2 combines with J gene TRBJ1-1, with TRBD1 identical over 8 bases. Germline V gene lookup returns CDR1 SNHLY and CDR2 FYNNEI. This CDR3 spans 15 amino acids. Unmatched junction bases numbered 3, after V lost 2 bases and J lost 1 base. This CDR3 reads CASSEWGTGNTEAFF. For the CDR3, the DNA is TGTGCCAGCAGTGAATGGGGGACAGGGAACACTGAAGCTTTCTTT.

The CDR3 coding sequence is TGTGCCAGCAGCCGGGCGGCGGGAGTAGGGACCGGGGAGCTGTTTTTT. This gives the protein CASSRAAGVGTGELFF. This rearrangement joins TRBV14 to TRBJ2-2; 7 positions agree with TRBD2. CDR3 length: 16 residues. With V trimmed by 4 bases and J by 5 bases, 10 bases remained unmatched. Germline-derived CDR1 and CDR2 are SGHDN and FVKESK.

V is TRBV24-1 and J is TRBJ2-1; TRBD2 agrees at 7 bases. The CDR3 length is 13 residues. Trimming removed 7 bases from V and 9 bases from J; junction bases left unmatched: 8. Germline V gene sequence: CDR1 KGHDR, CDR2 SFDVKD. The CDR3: CATRGEGGGEQFF. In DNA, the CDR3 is TGTGCCACCAGAGGGGAGGGCGGAGGTGAGCAGTTCTTC.

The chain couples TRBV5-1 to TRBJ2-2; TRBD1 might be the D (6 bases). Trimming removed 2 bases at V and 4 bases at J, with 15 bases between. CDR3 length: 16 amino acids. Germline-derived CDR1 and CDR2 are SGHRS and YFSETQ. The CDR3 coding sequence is TGCGCCAGCAGCTTTTCCAGGGGATCCGGCACCGGGGAGCTGTTTTTT. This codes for CASSFSRGSGTGELFF.

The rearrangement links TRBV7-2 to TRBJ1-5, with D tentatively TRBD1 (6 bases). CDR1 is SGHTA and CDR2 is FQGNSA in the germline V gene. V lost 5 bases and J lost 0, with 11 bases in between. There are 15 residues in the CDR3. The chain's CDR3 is CASSVQGYSNQPQHF. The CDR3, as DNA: TGTGCCAGCAGCGTACAGGGATATAGCAATCAGCCCCAGCATTTT.

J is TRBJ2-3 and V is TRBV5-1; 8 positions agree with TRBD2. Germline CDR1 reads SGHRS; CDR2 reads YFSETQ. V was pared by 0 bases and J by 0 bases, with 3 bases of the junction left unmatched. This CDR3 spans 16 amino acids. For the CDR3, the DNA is TGCGCCAGCAGCTTGGGGGCTAGCGGGAGCACAGATACGCAGTATTTT. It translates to CASSLGASGSTDTQYF.

The CDR3 nucleotides read TGTGCCAGCAGCTTAACGGGGTCTCGCACCGGGGAGCTGTTTTTT. It encodes CASSLTGSRTGELFF. The J gene is TRBJ2-2, the V gene TRBV7-9; possibly TRBD2 for D (5 bases). This CDR3 has 15 amino acids. The germline CDR1 and CDR2 sequences are SEHNR and FQNEAQ (reference sequence). V was clipped by 2 bases and J by 4 bases, with 11 bases between them.

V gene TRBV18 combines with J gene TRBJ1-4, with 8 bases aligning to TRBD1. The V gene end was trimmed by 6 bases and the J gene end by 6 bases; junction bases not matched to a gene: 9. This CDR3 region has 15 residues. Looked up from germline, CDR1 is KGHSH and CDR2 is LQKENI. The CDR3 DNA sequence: TGTGCCAGCTCTCGAGCCCGGACAGGGTATGAAAAACTGTTTTTT. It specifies CASSRARTGYEKLFF.

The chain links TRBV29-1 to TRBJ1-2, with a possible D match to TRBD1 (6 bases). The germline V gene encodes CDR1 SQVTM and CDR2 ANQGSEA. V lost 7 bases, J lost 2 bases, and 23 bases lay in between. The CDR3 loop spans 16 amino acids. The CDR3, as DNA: TGCAGCGCCCATGAGCGGGGGGGGGCGAAAAACTATGGCTACACCTTC. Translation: CSAHERGGAKNYGYTF.

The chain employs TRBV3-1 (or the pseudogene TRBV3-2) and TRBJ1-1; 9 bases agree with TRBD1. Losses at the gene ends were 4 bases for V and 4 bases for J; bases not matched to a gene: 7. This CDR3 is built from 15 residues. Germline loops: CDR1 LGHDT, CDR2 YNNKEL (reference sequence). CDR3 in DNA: TGTGCCAGCAGCCGAGGACAGGGGACGGGCACTGAAGCTTTCTTT. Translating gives CASSRGQGTGTEAFF.

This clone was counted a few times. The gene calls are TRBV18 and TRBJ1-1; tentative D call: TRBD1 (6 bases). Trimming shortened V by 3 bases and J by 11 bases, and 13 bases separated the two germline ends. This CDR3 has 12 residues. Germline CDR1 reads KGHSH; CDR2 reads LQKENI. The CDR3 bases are TGTGCCAGCTCACCCGCGCAGGGGACGGCTTTCTTT. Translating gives CASSPAQGTAFF.

The CDR3 DNA is TGTGCCAGCTCACCACCGGCCTTGGCGGGGGTAGGGACCCAGTACTTC. Amino acids: CASSPPALAGVGTQYF. The chain combines TRBV18 with TRBJ2-5, with TRBD2 identical over 7 bases. In germline, CDR1 is KGHSH, CDR2 LQKENI. Trimming removed 0 bases from V and 7 bases from J; junction bases left unmatched: 11. The CDR3 is 16 amino acids. The full variable domain, rest sourced from reference TRBV18 and TRBJ2-5, is NAGVMQNPRHLVRRRGQEARLRCSPMKGHSHVYWYRQLPEEGLKFMVYLQKENIIDESGMPKERFSAEFPKEGPSILRIQQVVRGDSAAYFCASSPPALAGVGTQYFGPGTRLLVL.

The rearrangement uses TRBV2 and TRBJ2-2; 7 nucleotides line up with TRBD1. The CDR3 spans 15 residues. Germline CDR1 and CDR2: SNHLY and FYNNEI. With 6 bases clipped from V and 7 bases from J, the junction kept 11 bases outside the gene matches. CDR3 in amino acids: CASRRDRLIGGELFF. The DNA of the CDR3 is TGTGCCAGCAGAAGGGACAGATTAATAGGCGGGGAGCTGTTTTTT.